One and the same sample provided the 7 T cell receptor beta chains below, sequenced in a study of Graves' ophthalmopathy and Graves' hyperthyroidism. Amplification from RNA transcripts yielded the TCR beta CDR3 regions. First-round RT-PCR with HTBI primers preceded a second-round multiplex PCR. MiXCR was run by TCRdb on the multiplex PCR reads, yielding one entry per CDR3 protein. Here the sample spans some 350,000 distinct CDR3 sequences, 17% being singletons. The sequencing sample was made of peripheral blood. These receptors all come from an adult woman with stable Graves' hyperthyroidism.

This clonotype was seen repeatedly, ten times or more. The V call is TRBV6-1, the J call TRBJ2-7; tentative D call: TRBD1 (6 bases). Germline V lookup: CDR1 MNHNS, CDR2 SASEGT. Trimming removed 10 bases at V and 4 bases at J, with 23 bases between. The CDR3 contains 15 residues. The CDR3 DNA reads TGTGCCACCATAAACGGGGACACAAGCAATTACGAGCAGTACTTC. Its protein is CATINGDTSNYEQYF.

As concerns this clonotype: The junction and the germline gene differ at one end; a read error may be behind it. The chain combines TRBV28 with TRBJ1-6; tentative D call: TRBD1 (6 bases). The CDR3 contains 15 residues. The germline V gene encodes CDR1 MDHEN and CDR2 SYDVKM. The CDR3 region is CASSTGQLWYSPLHF. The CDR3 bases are TGTGCTAGCAGTACAGGGCAGCTTTGGTATTCACCCCTCCACTTT.

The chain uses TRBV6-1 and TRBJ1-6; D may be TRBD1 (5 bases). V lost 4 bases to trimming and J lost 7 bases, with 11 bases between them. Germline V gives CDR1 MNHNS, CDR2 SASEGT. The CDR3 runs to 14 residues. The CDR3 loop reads CASSVRDGNSPLHF. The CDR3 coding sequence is TGTGCCAGCAGTGTTCGGGACGGAAATTCACCCCTCCACTTT.

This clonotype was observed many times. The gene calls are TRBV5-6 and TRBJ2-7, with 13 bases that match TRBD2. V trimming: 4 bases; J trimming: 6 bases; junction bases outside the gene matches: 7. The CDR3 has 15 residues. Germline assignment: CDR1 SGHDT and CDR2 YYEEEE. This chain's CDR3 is CASSVPGLAGFEQYF. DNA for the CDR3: TGTGCCAGCAGCGTACCGGGACTAGCGGGATTCGAGCAGTACTTC.

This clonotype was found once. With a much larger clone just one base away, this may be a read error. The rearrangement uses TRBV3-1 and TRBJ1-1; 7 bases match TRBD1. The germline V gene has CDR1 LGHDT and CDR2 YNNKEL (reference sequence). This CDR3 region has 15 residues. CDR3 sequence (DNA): TGTGCCAGCAGCCCGCGGGAGGGGGCTGGGACTGAAGCTTGCTTT. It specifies CASSPREGAGTEACF.

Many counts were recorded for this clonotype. CDR3 sequence: CSALLSGRLYEQYF. The DNA of the CDR3 is TGCAGTGCCTTACTTAGCGGGCGACTATACGAGCAGTACTTC. The rearrangement links TRBV20-1 to TRBJ2-7, with 7 bases that match TRBD2. The CDR3 has 14 amino acids. The V gene's germline CDR1 is DFQATT and CDR2 SNEGSKA (reference sequence). J was trimmed by 4 bases and V by 6 bases; bases with no gene match: 12.

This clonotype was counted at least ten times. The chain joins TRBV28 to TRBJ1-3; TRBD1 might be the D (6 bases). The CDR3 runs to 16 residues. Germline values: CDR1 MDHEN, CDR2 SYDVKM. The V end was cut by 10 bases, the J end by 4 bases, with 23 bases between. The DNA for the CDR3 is TGTGCCACCTCGCACGTAATCACAGGGTACGGAAACACCATATATTTT. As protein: CATSHVITGYGNTIYF.